The entry below describes one TCR beta chain. Its antigen is unidentified. TCRdb's copy holds only in-frame clones and misses some; the assay was immunoSEQ multiplex PCR. The table has more than 70,000 clones, roughly 80% seen once. The record originates from a study of cytotoxic CD8 clonotypes in ibrutinib-treated CLL. Study summary: Among patients, some 25 responded partially and 2 completely; 14 then stayed remitted and some twelve progressed after median around 68 months. Study conclusions and caveats: In sustained-remission versus progressing patients, sampling times differed. Baseline clonality, higher than in age-matched healthy donors, tracked circulating CD8+ T-cell counts.

CDR3 size: 14 residues. The germline V gene encodes CDR1 PRHDT and CDR2 FYEKMQ (reference sequence). V shed 1 base, J shed 3 bases, and the junction held 1 base outside the gene matches. The starting material was PBMCs, obtained after 12 months of ibrutinib treatment. This TCR derives from a human donor with chronic lymphocytic leukemia. The rearrangement links TRBV13 to TRBJ2-3, with 7 bases fitting TRBD2. CDR3 sequence (DNA): TGTGCCAGCAGCTTAGACGGGGGGACAGATACGCAGTATTTT. Encoded protein: CASSLDGGTDTQYF.